The entry below gives a single T cell receptor beta chain sequence along with its context. Isolated RNA was reverse transcribed in full, so expressed TCRB transcripts were sequenced. Clones were read by immunoSEQ multiplex PCR, and TCRdb kept only the in-frame ones, dropping some. The sample consists of 350,000 to 450,000 clones, more than 12% of them appearing once. The data were obtained in a study of beta chain features in type 1 diabetes. Whole-study context: There were 95 million to 110 million sorted cells examined across all samples.

V lost 6 bases and J 2 bases, leaving 14 bases between the germline ends. This CDR3 is built from 15 residues. Germline V gene data show CDR1 as MNHEY and CDR2 as SVGAGI. Over 95% purity was reached by all sorted populations. The clonotype originates from a woman under 30 in good health. Sequenced input: naive CD4+ T cells from blood. The rearrangement uses TRBV6-5 and TRBJ2-1; TRBD2 is a possible D gene (6 bases). This CDR3 is CASSLQRRAYNEQFF. The CDR3 DNA reads as TGTGCCAGCAGCCTACAGAGGAGGGCCTACAATGAGCAGTTCTTC.